A selection of T cell receptor beta chains follows, all from one sample in a study of glioma-infiltrating T cells after dendritic cell vaccination. The repertoire was sequenced with immunoSEQ multiplex PCR; TCRdb's copy has only in-frame clones and lacks some. The table records fewer than 75,000 clones, approximately 81% of them present only once. Sequencing was performed on blood, taken after dendritic cell vaccination. Every receptor here comes from a human donor with glioblastoma. Both conserved end residues are part of each CDR3. A D gene is named only where the DNA matches it firmly. Not every row has a clone size; where given, it reads once, few, many or a size class.

TRBV9	.	.	13	TRBJ1-5	CASSLAGSQPQHF	TGTGCCAGCAGCCTGGCGGGTTCTCAGCCCCAGCATTTT
TRBV5-4	.	TRBD2	16	TRBJ2-5	CASSLASGGVGETQYF	TGTGCCAGCAGCTTGGCTTCGGGGGGAGTGGGAGAGACCCAGTACTTC
TRBV18	few	.	14	TRBJ2-5	CASSLGGPEETQYF	TGTGCCAGCTCACTGGGAGGTCCTGAAGAGACCCAGTACTTC
TRBV5-6	medium-sized	.	13	TRBJ1-4	CASSWVVSGKLFF	TGTGCCAGCAGCTGGGTGGTCTCAGGGAAACTGTTTTTT
TRBV7-7	.	TRBD2	15	TRBJ2-5	CASSEGLAGGETQYF	TGTGCTAGCAGCGAGGGACTAGCGGGGGGGGAGACCCAGTACTTC
TRBV28	.	.	13	TRBJ1-1	CASSLRANTEAFF	TGTGCCAGCAGTTTGAGGGCCAACACTGAAGCTTTCTTT
TRBV2	.	.	15	TRBJ1-5	CASSGQENSNQPQHF	TGTGCCAGCAGTGGACAGGAGAATAGCAATCAGCCCCAGCATTTT
TRBV4-3	.	.	14	TRBJ1-3	CASSQNFQGNTIYF	TGCGCCAGCAGCCAAAATTTCCAGGGAAACACCATATATTTT
TRBV6-5	.	.	12	TRBJ1-2	CASSEGAYGYTF	TGTGCCAGCAGCGAAGGGGCCTATGGCTACACCTTC
TRBV11-3	.	TRBD2	18	TRBJ2-4	CASSFRTSGGIPKNIQYF	TGTGCCAGCAGCTTTCGGACTAGCGGGGGAATTCCAAAAAACATTCAGTACTTC
TRBV7-2	.	TRBD2	15	TRBJ2-7	CASSTGLAASYEQYF	TGTGCCAGCAGCACGGGACTAGCGGCTTCCTACGAGCAGTACTTC
TRBV30	.	.	14	TRBJ1-5	CAWSAGVRDQPQHF	TGTGCCTGGAGCGCGGGGGTGCGGGATCAGCCCCAGCATTTT
TRBV28	.	.	13	TRBJ2-3	CASIRGYTDTQYF	TGTGCCAGTATCAGGGGCTACACAGATACGCAGTATTTT
TRBV4-3	.	TRBD2	16	TRBJ2-7	CASSQDLRGNPYEQYF	TGCGCCAGCAGCCAAGATCTGCGGGGGAATCCTTACGAGCAGTACTTC
TRBV7-2	.	TRBD2	17	TRBJ2-5	CASSLRPSSGGAETQYF	TGTGCCAGCAGCCTGAGACCTTCTAGCGGGGGGGCGGAGACCCAGTACTTC
TRBV4-2	.	.	15	TRBJ1-3	CASSQERSSGNTIYF	TGTGCCAGCAGCCAAGAAAGGAGCTCTGGAAACACCATATATTTT
TRBV11-1	.	TRBD2	16	TRBJ2-5	CASSRGMLAAQETQYF	TGTGCCAGCAGCCGGGGCATGCTAGCGGCTCAAGAGACCCAGTACTTC
TRBV23-1	.	.	12	TRBJ1-5	CASSHASQPQHF	TGCGCCAGCAGTCATGCGAGTCAGCCCCAGCATTTT
TRBV30	few	.	13	TRBJ1-5	CAWSHRVDQPQHF	TGTGCCTGGAGTCACAGGGTAGATCAGCCCCAGCATTTT
TRBV5-4	.	TRBD2	15	TRBJ2-5	CASSPQRGGGETQYF	TGTGCCAGCAGCCCGCAGCGCGGGGGGGGAGAGACCCAGTACTTC
TRBV11-2	.	TRBD1	15	TRBJ2-4	CASSLRQGSKNIQYF	TGTGCCAGCAGCCTCCGACAGGGCTCCAAAAACATTCAGTACTTC
TRBV4-3	.	.	17	TRBJ1-2	CASSQEYEGNPNYGYTF	TGCGCCAGCAGCCAAGAGTACGAGGGTAACCCCAACTATGGCTACACCTTC
TRBV2	.	TRBD1	14	TRBJ2-7	CASSVEQGTYEQYF	TGTGCCAGCAGTGTAGAACAGGGGACCTACGAGCAGTACTTC
TRBV14	.	TRBD2	21	TRBJ2-3	CASSQGYPGLAGESSTDTQYF	TGTGCCAGCAGCCAAGGATACCCGGGACTAGCGGGGGAGTCTAGCACAGATACGCAGTATTTT
TRBV6-5	.	TRBD1	15	TRBJ1-5	CASRKDRDSNQPQHF	TGTGCCAGCAGAAAAGACAGGGATAGCAATCAGCCCCAGCATTTT
TRBV7-9	.	.	14	TRBJ2-7	CASSSVGPSYEQYF	TGTGCCAGCAGCTCTGTGGGGCCCTCCTACGAGCAGTACTTC
TRBV29-1	.	.	13	TRBJ2-5	CSALWAGRETQYF	TGCAGCGCGCTATGGGCCGGCAGAGAGACCCAGTACTTC
TRBV25-1	.	TRBD1	16	TRBJ2-1	CASSPQGGGSYNEQFF	TGTGCCAGCAGTCCCCAAGGGGGCGGCTCCTACAATGAGCAGTTCTTC